Below are 5 T cell receptor beta chains sequenced from a single sample in a study of blood T cell repertoires in COVID-19. Repertoires were generated with immunoSEQ multiplex PCR, while TCRdb's copy carries only in-frame clones and drops some. This sample has 150,000 to 200,000 clones, with around 80% found just once. Sequenced: peripheral blood. The receptors derive from a woman older than 75 with COVID-19, enrolled during active disease.

V is TRBV9 and J is TRBJ1-2, with TRBD1 identical over 8 bases. CDR3 length: 14 residues. Germline assignment: CDR1 SGDLS and CDR2 YYNGEE. V was pared by 4 bases and J by 8 bases, with 10 bases of the junction left unmatched. The CDR3 DNA is TGTGCCAGCAGCACCCAGGGGGCGTCGGGGGGCTACACCTTC. Translation gives CASSTQGASGGYTF.

The table lists this clone with a count of one. The chain has TRBV7-2 and TRBJ1-2, with D perhaps TRBD1 (6 bases). Deletions cut 5 bases from V and 6 bases from J, with 13 bases between. Germline lookup yields CDR1 SGHTA and CDR2 FQGNSA. The CDR3 is made up of 13 amino acids. As DNA, the CDR3 is TGTGCCAGCAGCCCCTCCCCAGGGGATGGCTACACCTTC. It encodes CASSPSPGDGYTF.

CDR3 amino acids: CASSQVPGHTEAFF. Here the CDR3 DNA reads TGTGCCAGCAGCCAAGTCCCGGGTCACACTGAAGCTTTCTTT. The genes are TRBV4-2 and TRBJ1-1; no firm D call. The CDR3 has 14 amino acids. The V end lost 1 base, the J end lost 3 bases, and 9 bases lay between the germline ends. Germline values: CDR1 LGHNA, CDR2 YNFKEQ.

The chain combines TRBV3-1 (or the pseudogene TRBV3-2) with TRBJ2-5; D gene uncertain. Germline V lookup: CDR1 LGHDT, CDR2 YNNKEL (reference sequence). Trimming removed 2 bases from V and 5 bases from J, with 18 bases in between. The CDR3 sequence is 16 residues long. CDR3: CASSQHSSVYGETQYF. CDR3 nucleotides: TGTGCCAGCAGCCAACATTCCAGCGTGTACGGGGAGACCCAGTACTTC.

The V call is TRBV28, the J call TRBJ1-1; D is unclear. CDR3 length: 16 residues. V lost 5 bases and J lost 5, with 21 bases in between. The germline V gene has CDR1 MDHEN and CDR2 SYDVKM. CDR3 in DNA: TGTGCCAGCAGTACCCCACGCGGGCTGATCAGGACTGAAGCTTTCTTT. The encoded protein is CASSTPRGLIRTEAFF.